The 17 T cell receptor beta chains given below trace back to one sample, sequenced in a study of blood T cell repertoires in COVID-19 (dated by TCRdb to about 2020). To prepare the library, the immunoSEQ multiplex PCR assay was applied. This is the immuneACCESS table as TCRdb keeps it, with only in-frame sequences that have V and J called. A part of the clones is gone; compared with another copy, unresolved V genes explain less than half, and the rest is unexplained. A total of around 130,000 clones appear in this sample, around nine tenths of them only once. Roughly 2.2% of the sample is taken by the ten largest. The sample comprised peripheral blood. Receptor source: a woman aged 50 to 65 with acute or convalescent COVID-19.

This chain connects TRBV5-6 to TRBJ2-3; no reliable D call. Germline V CDR1 and CDR2: SGHDT, YYEEEE. V lost 0 bases to trimming and J lost 4 bases, with 3 bases between them. The CDR3 has 12 residues. The CDR3, as DNA: TGTGCCAGCAGCTTGGCCGCAGATACGCAGTATTTT. Translated, it gives CASSLAADTQYF.

V and J are TRBV19 and TRBJ1-2; D gene ambiguous. This CDR3 has 12 amino acids. V was pared by 5 bases and J by 4 bases, with 8 bases between. The germline gives CDR1 LNHDA, CDR2 SQIVND (reference sequence). CDR3 in DNA: TGTGCCAGTAGTCCCCGTTCCTATGGCTACACCTTC. Translated, it gives CASSPRSYGYTF.

The gene calls are TRBV11-2 and TRBJ2-1, with 7 positions matching TRBD1. V gave up 8 bases and J gave up 2 bases; unmatched junction bases: 9. Germline values: CDR1 SGHAT, CDR2 FQNNGV. This CDR3 contains 15 residues. CDR3 sequence (DNA): TGTGCCAGCCGACCCGGGGACAGCCCCTACAATGAGCAGTTCTTC. Translated: CASRPGDSPYNEQFF.

This chain connects TRBV7-2 to TRBJ1-1; 10 bases map to TRBD1. The CDR3 covers 17 residues. Germline V gene lookup returns CDR1 SGHTA and CDR2 FQGNSA. V was pared by 5 bases and J by 4 bases, with 13 bases of the junction left unmatched. The CDR3 region is CASSGRQGAREATEAFF. DNA of the CDR3: TGTGCCAGCAGCGGCCGACAGGGGGCAAGGGAGGCCACTGAAGCTTTCTTT.

This clone was found a few times. The same CDR3 is also encoded by other DNA sequences in this sample. This rearrangement joins TRBV29-1 to TRBJ2-5; TRBD1 matches at 7 bases. With 3 bases clipped from V and 3 bases from J, the junction kept 4 bases outside the gene matches. The CDR3 extends over 13 amino acids. The germline gives CDR1 SQVTM, CDR2 ANQGSEA. CDR3 nucleotides: TGCAGCGTTGAGGCAGGGGGTGAAGAGACCCAGTACTTC. It encodes CSVEAGGEETQYF.

This clone is a singleton in its sample. The chain uses TRBV11-3 and TRBJ2-5; 7 bases line up with TRBD1. The CDR3 runs to 13 residues. Trimming at V came to 5 bases and at J to 4 bases, leaving 4 bases not matched to a gene. CDR1 and CDR2 from the germline V gene are SGHNT and YENEEA. CDR3 DNA sequence: TGTGCCAGCAGCAAGACAGGGTTAGAGACCCAGTACTTC. Protein product: CASSKTGLETQYF.

The chain is built from TRBV27 and TRBJ1-2, with 7 bases lining up with TRBD1. This CDR3 is 14 amino acids long. V lost 3 bases, J lost 7 bases, and 8 bases stayed unmatched. Germline V lookup: CDR1 MNHEY, CDR2 SMNVEV (reference sequence). The CDR3 nucleotides are TGTGCCAGCAGTTTTGACAGGGAAAGCGGTGGCTACACCTTC. Residues: CASSFDRESGGYTF.

The rearrangement uses TRBV10-3 and TRBJ1-4, with D possibly matching TRBD1 (6 bases). Trimming left V 0 bases short and J 7 bases short, with 12 bases between. Looked up from germline, CDR1 is ENHRY and CDR2 is SYGVKD. The CDR3 totals 15 residues. For the CDR3, the DNA is TGTGCCATCAGTGAGTCGAACTCACAGGGTGAAAAACTGTTTTTT. Its protein product is CAISESNSQGEKLFF.

The J gene is TRBJ1-2, the V gene TRBV19, with TRBD1 identical over 9 bases. With 6 bases clipped from V and 5 bases from J, the junction kept 4 bases outside the gene matches. Germline assignment: CDR1 LNHDA and CDR2 SQIVND (reference sequence). CDR3 size: 13 residues. The CDR3: CASSRDREYGYTF. The CDR3 nucleotides are TGTGCCAGTAGCAGGGACAGGGAGTATGGCTACACCTTC.

This chain links TRBV6-2 or TRBV6-3 with TRBJ1-3; perhaps TRBD1 as D (6 bases). Germline CDR1 MNHEY, CDR2 SVGEGT. The CDR3 consists of 13 residues. Trimming left V 4 bases short and J 7 bases short, with 11 bases between. In nucleotides, the CDR3 is TGTGCCAGCAGTTCCTCAGGGGCGAACACCATATATTTT. Translation: CASSSSGANTIYF.

This clone was seen only once. The rearrangement joins TRBV6-2 or TRBV6-3 to TRBJ2-6; 12 bases line up with TRBD2. Germline loops: CDR1 MNHEY, CDR2 SVGEGT. Trimming took 6 bases from V and 3 from J; bases not matched to a gene: 15. CDR3 length: 20 residues. CDR3 DNA: TGTGCCAGCAGCTCCGCGGACCGGACTAGCGGGATCAGTGGGGCCAACGTCCTGACTTTC. This gives the protein CASSSADRTSGISGANVLTF.

This chain joins TRBV6-5 and TRBJ1-5; a possible D gene is TRBD1 (6 bases). CDR1 is MNHEY and CDR2 is SVGAGI in the germline V gene. V was trimmed by 6 bases and J by 5 bases, leaving 14 bases between them. The CDR3 is 14 residues long. The CDR3 nucleotides are TGTGCCAGCAGACCCGAGAACAGGGATCAGCCCCAGCATTTT. Its protein product is CASRPENRDQPQHF.

The J gene is TRBJ1-2, the V gene TRBV2, with a tentative D call TRBD1 (5 bases). This CDR3 region has 13 residues. Germline-derived CDR1 and CDR2 are SNHLY and FYNNEI. Trimming shortened V by 5 bases and J by 6 bases, and 13 bases separated the two germline ends. As DNA, the CDR3 is TGTGCCAGCAGTTCACAGGAGATCCATGGCTACACCTTC. Protein: CASSSQEIHGYTF.

The rearrangement links TRBV3-1 (or the pseudogene TRBV3-2) to TRBJ2-2, with 10 bases identical to TRBD1. V shed 3 bases, J shed 5 bases, and the junction held 6 bases outside the gene matches. Germline-derived CDR1 and CDR2 are LGHDT and YNNKEL (reference sequence). CDR3 length: 16 residues. CDR3 coding DNA: TGTGCCAGCAGCCAGGCTTGGACAGGGGGGACCGGGGAGCTGTTTTTT. As protein: CASSQAWTGGTGELFF.

The chain employs TRBV19 and TRBJ2-2, with 8 bases identical to TRBD1. This CDR3 region has 14 residues. Germline V gene lookup returns CDR1 LNHDA and CDR2 SQIVND (reference sequence). J was trimmed by 6 bases and V by 6 bases; bases with no gene match: 6. The CDR3 protein is CASSTRQGSGELFF. Written as DNA, the CDR3 is TGTGCCAGTAGCACCCGACAGGGGTCCGGGGAGCTGTTTTTT.

The chain uses TRBV11-2 and TRBJ1-1; D is undetermined. Deletions cut 1 base from V and 5 bases from J, with 11 bases between. The germline CDR1 and CDR2 sequences are SGHAT and FQNNGV. The CDR3 covers 14 residues. The CDR3 is CASSLVGPGTEAFF. The CDR3, as DNA: TGTGCCAGCAGCTTAGTCGGTCCGGGAACTGAAGCTTTCTTT.

This clone showed up just once. The J gene is TRBJ2-7, the V gene TRBV12-3 or TRBV12-4; possibly TRBD1 for D (6 bases). The CDR3 has 13 amino acids. V lost 7 bases and J lost 0, with 10 bases in between. CDR3 in amino acids: CASTLTGSYEQYF. CDR3 DNA sequence: TGTGCCAGCACCCTGACAGGCTCCTACGAGCAGTACTTC.